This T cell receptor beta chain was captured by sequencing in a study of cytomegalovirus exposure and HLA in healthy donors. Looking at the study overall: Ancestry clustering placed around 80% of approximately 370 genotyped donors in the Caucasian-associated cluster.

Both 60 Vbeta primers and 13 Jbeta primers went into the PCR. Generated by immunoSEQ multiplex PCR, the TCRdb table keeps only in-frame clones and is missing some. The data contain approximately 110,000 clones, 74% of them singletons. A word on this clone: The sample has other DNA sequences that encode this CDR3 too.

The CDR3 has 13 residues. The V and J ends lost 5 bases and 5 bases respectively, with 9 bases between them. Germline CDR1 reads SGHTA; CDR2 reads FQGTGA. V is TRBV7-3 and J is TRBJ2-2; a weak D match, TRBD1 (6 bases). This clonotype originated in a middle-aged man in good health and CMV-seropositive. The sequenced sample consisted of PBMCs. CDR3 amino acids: CASSPQGTGELFF. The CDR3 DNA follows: TGTGCCAGCAGCCCACAGGGAACCGGGGAGCTGTTTTTT.